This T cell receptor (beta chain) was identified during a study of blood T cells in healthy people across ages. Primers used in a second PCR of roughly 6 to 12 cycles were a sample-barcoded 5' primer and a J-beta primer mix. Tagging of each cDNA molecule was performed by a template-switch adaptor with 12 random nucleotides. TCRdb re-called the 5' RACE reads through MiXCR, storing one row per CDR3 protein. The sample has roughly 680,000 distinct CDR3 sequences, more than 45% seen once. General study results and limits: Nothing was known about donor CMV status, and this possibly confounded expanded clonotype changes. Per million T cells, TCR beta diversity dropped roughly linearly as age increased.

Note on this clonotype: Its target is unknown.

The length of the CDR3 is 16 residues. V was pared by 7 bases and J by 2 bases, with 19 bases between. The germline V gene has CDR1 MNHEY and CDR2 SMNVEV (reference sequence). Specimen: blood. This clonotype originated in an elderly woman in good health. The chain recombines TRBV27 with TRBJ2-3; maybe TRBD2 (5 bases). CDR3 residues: CASIPYDYPITDTQYF. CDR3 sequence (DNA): TGTGCCAGCATCCCATACGACTACCCGATCACAGATACGCAGTATTTT.